This T cell receptor beta chain derives from a study of identical twins' blood T cells. The overall study: Approximately twelve libraries, six alpha and six beta, gave approximately 50 million reads.

TCR cDNA libraries were made from RNA using a previously described, modified protocol. In TCRdb, the 5' RACE reads were re-called with MiXCR into one record per CDR3 protein. The sample carries a few hundred thousand distinct CDR3 sequences, about 28% recorded once. Germline CDR1 and CDR2: SEHNR and FQNEAQ (reference sequence). CDR3 length equals 13 residues. V lost 6 bases and J 2 bases, leaving 9 bases between the germline ends. Material for sequencing was PBMCs. The receptor was isolated from a woman aged 18 to 49 in good health. The rearrangement joins TRBV7-9 to TRBJ2-3; weak D call: TRBD1 (5 bases). CDR3 in DNA: TGTGCCAGCAGATGGGGCCTCACAGATACGCAGTATTTT. Its translation: CASRWGLTDTQYF.